This TCR beta chain appears in the sequencing data of a study of blood T cell repertoires in COVID-19. Assay: immunoSEQ multiplex PCR; the TCRdb copy retains only in-frame clones and omits some. The repertoire has about 220,000 clones, roughly four fifths of them found once; the top ten carry approximately 15%. Those enrolled, adults aged roughly 18 to 90 years, came from roughly 22 US areas. Germline CDR1 and CDR2: SGHTA and FQGNSA. The V and J ends lost 2 bases and 8 bases respectively, with 15 bases between them. The CDR3 has 14 amino acids. J is TRBJ2-5 and V is TRBV7-2; weak D call: TRBD1 (6 bases). The sample was PBMCs or T cells enriched from blood (not recorded which). The sequence came from a middle-aged man who had recovered from COVID-19. The CDR3 DNA reads TGTGCCAGCAGCTTAAGTGGGGGTGGGGGCACCCAGTACTTC. The encoded protein is CASSLSGGGGTQYF.